These 14 T cell receptor beta chains originate from one sample sequenced in a study of blood T cells in healthy people across ages. The authors ran a second PCR of 7 to 11 cycles using a sample-barcoded 5' primer and a J-beta primer mix. MiXCR was run by TCRdb on the 5' RACE reads, yielding one entry per CDR3 protein. Among 1.5 million to 2 million distinct CDR3 sequences, roughly 28% were seen once, and the ten largest hold over 7%. The sequenced material came from blood. The origin of the receptors is a woman in her 30s in good health.

This clonotype was seen many times. This chain uses TRBV29-1 with TRBJ2-3; 11 positions agree with TRBD2. The CDR3 has 14 residues. Losses at the gene ends were 6 bases for V and 5 bases for J; bases not matched to a gene: 7. Germline lookup yields CDR1 SQVTM and CDR2 ANQGSEA. The CDR3 DNA sequence: TGCAGCGTACGACTAGCGGGGAAGGTAGATACGCAGTATTTT. It translates to CSVRLAGKVDTQYF.

This clonotype occurred many times. The chain carries TRBV14 and TRBJ2-5; 11 bases are shared with TRBD2. The length of the CDR3 is 15 residues. The ends lost 3 bases at V and 1 base at J; junction bases unmatched: 1. From germline, CDR1 is SGHDN and CDR2 FVKESK. The CDR3 DNA sequence: TGTGCCAGCAGCCAGGGACTAGCGGCCCAAGAGACCCAGTACTTC. This encodes CASSQGLAAQETQYF.

This clonotype was detected only a few times. The V and J genes are TRBV29-1 and TRBJ2-5; 7 bases agree with TRBD1. The CDR3 loop spans 16 amino acids. CDR1 and CDR2 (germline): SQVTM, ANQGSEA. J gave up 11 bases and V 5 bases, and 23 bases lay outside the gene matches. CDR3 region: CSVPGDSSVSGNEQYF. DNA of the CDR3: TGCAGCGTTCCAGGGGACAGTAGCGTATCCGGGAATGAGCAGTACTTC.

Only a few counts were recorded for this clonotype. The chain is built from TRBV5-1 and TRBJ1-5; D possibly corresponds to TRBD1 (6 bases). The CDR3 totals 14 residues. CDR1 and CDR2 from the germline V gene are SGHRS and YFSETQ. V shed 3 bases and J shed 5 bases, with 12 bases lying between them. CDR3 nucleotide sequence: TGCGCCAGCAGCTACACAGGGTTAGATCAGCCCCAGCATTTT. Protein: CASSYTGLDQPQHF. The variable domain in full, with the rest retrieved from reference TRBV5-1 and TRBJ1-5, is KAGVTQTPRYLIKTRGQQVTLSCSPISGHRSVSWYQQTPGQGLQFLFEYFSETQRNKGNFPGRFSGRQFSNSRSEMNVSTLELGDSALYLCASSYTGLDQPQHFGDGTRLSIL.

The chain recombines TRBV7-9 with TRBJ2-1; 7 bases are a match to TRBD1. J lost 6 bases, V lost 8 bases, and 10 bases had no gene match. The CDR3 loop spans 14 amino acids. Germline V gene data show CDR1 as SEHNR and CDR2 as FQNEAQ (reference sequence). In DNA form, the CDR3 reads TGTGCCAGCCTGAGCCGGGACAGTCTCAATGAGCAGTTCTTC. This encodes CASLSRDSLNEQFF.

The genes are TRBV15 and TRBJ2-1; D is unclear. In germline, CDR1 is LNHNV, CDR2 YYDKDF (reference sequence). V lost 1 base and J lost 6, with 10 bases in between. The CDR3 is made up of 14 amino acids. In DNA, the CDR3 is TGTGCCACCAGCAGAGTACAATACGGCAATGAGCAGTTCTTC. Translating gives CATSRVQYGNEQFF.

The chain carries TRBV7-2 and TRBJ2-3; D tentatively fits TRBD1 or TRBD2 (5 bases each). CDR3 size: 16 residues. V was trimmed by 5 bases and J by 2 bases, leaving 17 bases between them. Germline values: CDR1 SGHTA, CDR2 FQGNSA. CDR3: CASSPRDRGNTDTQYF. The CDR3 nucleotides read TGTGCCAGCAGCCCTCGGGATCGGGGCAACACAGATACGCAGTATTTT.

This clonotype was observed a few times. The chain recombines TRBV5-6 with TRBJ2-3; D is unclear. Per the germline V gene, CDR1 is SGHDT and CDR2 is YYEEEE. CDR3 length equals 12 residues. The V gene lost 2 bases and the J gene lost 6 bases, with 7 bases spanning the gap. The CDR3 is CASSLSQDTQYF. The CDR3 DNA sequence: TGTGCCAGCAGCTTATCTCAGGATACGCAGTATTTT.

This chain joins TRBV20-1 and TRBJ2-1, with TRBD2 matching 8 bases. CDR1 is DFQATT, CDR2 SNEGSKA, per germline (reference sequence). The CDR3 length is 14 residues. V dropped 6 bases and J dropped 3; count of bases not matched to a gene: 7. The CDR3 region has the DNA TGCAGTGCCCCATCGAGCGGGGGCTACAATGAGCAGTTCTTC. It specifies CSAPSSGGYNEQFF.

This clonotype was recorded at least ten times. The chain recombines TRBV20-1 with TRBJ2-7; D is undetermined. This CDR3 comprises 11 residues. The V end was cut by 3 bases, the J end by 4 bases, with 7 bases between. Germline V gene lookup returns CDR1 DFQATT and CDR2 SNEGSKA (reference sequence). The CDR3 region has the DNA TGCAGTGCTAGTCGGGTTTACGAGCAGTACTTC. Its translation is CSASRVYEQYF.

The gene calls are TRBV27 and TRBJ2-7; D is possibly TRBD2 (6 bases). Germline V CDR1 and CDR2: MNHEY, SMNVEV (reference sequence). The CDR3 is 16 amino acids. The V gene lost 4 bases and the J gene lost 0 bases, with 16 bases spanning the gap. The CDR3 region has the DNA TGTGCCAGCAGTTCACTTAGCGGTGCCCGCTCCTACGAGCAGTACTTC. Its translation is CASSSLSGARSYEQYF.

There are a few counts of this clonotype. A read error may be the cause here, since a much bigger clone is one base away. The chain joins TRBV6-5 to TRBJ2-1; D not certain. Germline-derived CDR1 and CDR2 are MNHEY and SVGAGI. The CDR3 length is 14 residues. CDR3 coding DNA: TGTACCAGCAGTTACTCGAAAGTATCCCGTGAGCAGTTCTTC. This codes for CTSSYSKVSREQFF.

This clonotype was picked up many times. The junction departs from the called germline gene at one end, perhaps through a read error. The genes are TRBV7-2 and TRBJ2-1, with 9 bases matching TRBD2. The CDR3 has 15 amino acids. Germline values: CDR1 SGHTA, CDR2 FQGNSA. CDR3 bases: TGTGCCAGCAGTTTAGCGGGGGTCACCTACAATGAGCAGTTCTTC. This gives the protein CASSLAGVTYNEQFF.

This clonotype appeared many times. The chain has TRBV12-3 or TRBV12-4 and TRBJ2-1, with 9 bases lining up with TRBD1. V trimming: 5 bases; J trimming: 7 bases; junction bases outside the gene matches: 6. The CDR3 is made up of 14 amino acids. The CDR3 spells CASSREDRGNEQFF. The CDR3 DNA reads TGTGCCAGCAGTCGCGAGGACAGGGGAAATGAGCAGTTCTTC.